This TCR beta chain originates from a study of blood T cells in healthy people across ages. Whole-study findings and limits: TCR beta diversity tracked closely with naive T cell percentage.

A second roughly 6 to 12 cycle PCR used barcoded and J-beta primers. TCRdb itself ran the 5' RACE reads through MiXCR, one entry per CDR3 protein. The sample lists about 1.6 million distinct CDR3 sequences; roughly 30% were seen once. This clonotype was recorded a few times. As yet, its antigen is unknown. The germline CDR1 and CDR2 sequences are DFQATT and SNEGSKA (reference sequence). This CDR3 is built from 14 residues. The V end lost 1 base, the J end lost 3 bases, and 10 bases lay between the germline ends. J is TRBJ2-1 and V is TRBV20-1; D is undetermined. The material sequenced was blood. This receptor was obtained from a woman in her 30s in good health. The CDR3 coding sequence is TGCAGTGCTAGAGCGATAGGAGTCTACAATGAGCAGTTCTTC. Protein sequence: CSARAIGVYNEQFF.